These 6 T cell receptor beta chains came from one sample sequenced in a study of blood T cell repertoires in COVID-19. The method was immunoSEQ multiplex PCR; TCRdb's version includes in-frame clones alone and lacks a portion of them. The sample has some 370,000 clones; roughly 80% are singletons. Sequences were obtained from PBMCs or T cells enriched from blood (not recorded which). Source of these receptors: a woman aged 50 to 60 who had recovered from COVID-19.

In regard to this clone: Because the CDR3's place on the DNA is in doubt, the DNA is left out and the CDR3 is given as listed by TCRdb. The J gene is TRBJ1-1, the V gene TRBV21-1; TRBD1, the D gene given by the table, was not confirmed from the DNA. TRBV21-1 is deemed a pseudogene. Both ends counted, the CDR3 spans 17 residues. The CDR3 reads CASSKVAVGTGNAEAFF.

The chain uses TRBV7-9 and TRBJ2-7, with TRBD1 matching over 8 bases. The germline V gene encodes CDR1 SEHNR and CDR2 FQNEAQ (reference sequence). V lost 0 bases and J lost 6; bases outside the gene matches: 1. The CDR3 sequence is 13 residues long. The CDR3 nucleotides read TGTGCCAGCAGCTTAGCACAGGGGGTCGAGCAGTACTTC. Its translation is CASSLAQGVEQYF.

The V gene is TRBV28, the J gene TRBJ1-5, with D uncertain. V was clipped by 1 base and J by 5 bases, with 15 bases between them. Germline assignment: CDR1 MDHEN and CDR2 SYDVKM. This CDR3 comprises 16 residues. This chain's CDR3 is CASSLYGVGLDQPQHF. CDR3 bases: TGTGCCAGCAGTTTATACGGGGTAGGTCTGGATCAGCCCCAGCATTTT.

The CDR3 sequence: CASIRRVGTVNTEAFF. DNA for the CDR3: TGTGCCAGCATTAGGCGGGTAGGGACAGTGAACACTGAAGCTTTCTTT. The chain uses TRBV27 and TRBJ1-1, with 7 positions matching TRBD1. The J segment lost 0 bases and the V segment lost 7 bases, leaving 11 bases of the junction unmatched. Germline V CDR1 and CDR2: MNHEY, SMNVEV (reference sequence). The CDR3 contains 16 residues.

This chain links TRBV7-9 with TRBJ1-1, with D possibly TRBD1 on 6 matching bases. There are 16 residues in the CDR3. The V end was cut by 3 bases, the J end by 1 base, with 15 bases between. CDR1 is SEHNR and CDR2 is FQNEAQ in the germline V gene (reference sequence). CDR3 DNA sequence: TGTGCCAGCAGCTTCCGACAGGTGACTAAGAACACTGAAGCTTTCTTT. Translation gives CASSFRQVTKNTEAFF. Full variable domain (rest looked up from reference TRBV7-9 and TRBJ1-1): DTGVSQNPRHKITKRGQNVTFRCDPISEHNRLYWYRQTLGQGPEFLTYFQNEAQLEKSRLLSDRFSAERPKGSFSTLEIQRTEQGDSAMYLCASSFRQVTKNTEAFFGQGTRLTVV.

This clone has a handful of counts. V usage is TRBV6-2 or TRBV6-3 and J usage is TRBJ1-2; D gene unclear. The CDR3 spans 13 residues. V lost 4 bases, J lost 6 bases, and 12 bases lay in between. Germline V gene lookup returns CDR1 MNHEY and CDR2 SVGEGT. This CDR3 is CASSFSGPDGYTF. In DNA, the CDR3 is TGTGCCAGCAGTTTCTCGGGCCCGGATGGCTACACCTTC.